This TCR beta chain emerged from a study of blood T cell repertoires in COVID-19. Study information: The origin of the acute and convalescent COVID-19 samples was the United States, Italy and Spain. From T cells, B-cell-depleted T cells, or PBMCs came the material, which was cDNA or gDNA.

In the authors' methods: Reference gene primer amplification gave nucleated cell count estimates. Sequencing used immunoSEQ multiplex PCR; TCRdb keeps in-frame clones, though not all of them. V, J and clone size are taken as reported in that table, and D and trimming were inferred from the DNA itself. The repertoire holds 45,000 or so clones, with 80% as singletons. This receptor was taken from a man between 65 and 79 years old with acute or convalescent COVID-19. Sequences were obtained from peripheral blood.

This CDR3 reads CASSLIGTGNNSPLHF. The DNA for the CDR3 is TGCGCCAGCAGCTTGATAGGGACAGGGAATAATTCACCCCTCCACTTT. The J gene is TRBJ1-6, the V gene TRBV5-1; 9 bases line up with TRBD1. V dropped 1 base and J dropped 5; count of bases not matched to a gene: 4. The germline CDR1 and CDR2 sequences are SGHRS and YFSETQ. This CDR3 has 16 amino acids.